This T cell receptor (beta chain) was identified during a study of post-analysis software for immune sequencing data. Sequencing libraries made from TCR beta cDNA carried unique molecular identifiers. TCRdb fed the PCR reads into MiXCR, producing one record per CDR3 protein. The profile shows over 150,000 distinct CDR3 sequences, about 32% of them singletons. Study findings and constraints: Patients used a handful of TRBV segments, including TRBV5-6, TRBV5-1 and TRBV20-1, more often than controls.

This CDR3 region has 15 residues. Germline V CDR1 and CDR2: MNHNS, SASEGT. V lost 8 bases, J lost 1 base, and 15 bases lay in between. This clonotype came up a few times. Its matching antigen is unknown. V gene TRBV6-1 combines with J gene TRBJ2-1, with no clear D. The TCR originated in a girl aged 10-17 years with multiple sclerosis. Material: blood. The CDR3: CASLEVVFSYNEQFF. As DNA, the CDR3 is TGTGCCAGCCTAGAGGTTGTATTTTCCTACAATGAGCAGTTCTTC.